This T cell receptor (beta chain) originates from a study of CD8 T cells in Susac syndrome. When the RNA was reverse transcribed, random hexamers were used with an input of roughly 0.5 to 1 ug. Amplification of TCR beta CDR3 used immunoSEQ multiplex PCR across 54 Vbeta and 13 Jbeta. TCRdb itself ran the immunoSEQ multiplex PCR reads through MiXCR, one entry per CDR3 protein. The sample lists about 240,000 distinct CDR3 sequences; less than 96% were seen once. The J segment lost 2 bases and the V segment lost 3 bases, leaving 5 bases of the junction unmatched. CDR1 and CDR2 (germline): ENHRY, SYGVKD. The CDR3 has 15 residues. This clonotype was detected once.

Input material: CD4+ T cells from PBMCs. The source of this sequence is a human donor with Susac syndrome. This chain connects TRBV10-3 to TRBJ2-7, with 9 bases lining up with TRBD1. In DNA, the CDR3 is TGTGCCATCAGTGATTCCCGGGACAGGGCCTACGAGCAGTACTTC. It yields the protein CAISDSRDRAYEQYF.